The rows below give T cell receptor beta chains drawn from one sample of a study of T cell clones after liver transplantation. TCRdb keeps only in-frame clones here, not all; method: immunoSEQ multiplex PCR. In the table there are roughly 80,000 clones, roughly four fifths of which are singletons. Material: CD4+ T cells from blood, obtained around 42 months after liver transplant. Receptor source: a human patient who received a liver transplant. The graft donor may have given rise to some T cells. Both conserved end residues are part of each CDR3. The D gene is left open where the match is weak. Only part of the rows carry a size: once, few, many, or a class if the clone is expanded.

>TRBD1|-|TRBV29-1|TRBJ1-4
TGCAGCGATCGAGTGACAGGGGTAGATGAAAAACTGTTTTTT
CSDRVTGVDEKLFF
>TRBD1|-|TRBV5-4|TRBJ1-1
TGTGCCAGCAGACGAGGGACAGGGAGGAACACTGAAGCTTTCTTT
CASRRGTGRNTEAFF
>-|-|TRBV20-1|TRBJ2-7
TGCAGTGCTAGAGTAAAGTACGAGCAGTACTTC
CSARVKYEQYF
>-|-|TRBV27|TRBJ2-2
TGTGCCAGCAGGGTAGGGAGTGGTCGACCCGGGGAGCTGTTTTTT
CASRVGSGRPGELFF
>-|many|TRBV9|TRBJ2-5
TGTGCCAGCAGCGTAGGTGGGGAGACCCAGTACTTC
CASSVGGETQYF
>-|-|TRBV11-2|TRBJ2-7
TGTGCCAGCAGCTTTAGTCAGGGGACACCTTACGAGCAGTACTTC
CASSFSQGTPYEQYF
>-|once|TRBV7-8|TRBJ1-5
TGTGCCAGCAGCTTAGCGCGCCATCAGCCCCAGCATTTT
CASSLARHQPQHF
>-|-|TRBV9|TRBJ2-7
TGTGCCAGCAGCCCCCCCAGTTCGGGCTACGAGCAGTACTTC
CASSPPSSGYEQYF
>-|-|TRBV4-2|TRBJ2-1
TGTGCCAGCAGCCAAGATTTACTCTCCGTGAATGAGCAGTTCTTC
CASSQDLLSVNEQFF
>TRBD1|-|TRBV7-9|TRBJ1-2
TGTGCCAGCAGCACGGAGGGGGGACAGGGTTCGTACTATGGCTACACCTTC
CASSTEGGQGSYYGYTF
>-|-|TRBV9|TRBJ2-1
TGTGCCAGCAGCGTCGGGTACAATGAGCAGTTCTTC
CASSVGYNEQFF
>-|few|TRBV10-2|TRBJ1-1
TGCGCCACCCTCGAAAACAGTAACACTGAAGCTTTCTTT
CATLENSNTEAFF
>-|few|TRBV28|TRBJ1-2
TGTGCCAGCTATCGGGGGGGGAACTATGGCTACACCTTC
CASYRGGNYGYTF
>-|-|TRBV9|TRBJ2-7
TGTGCCAGCAGCGTAGACCAGGGCCTCTACGAGCAGTACTTC
CASSVDQGLYEQYF
>-|-|TRBV30|TRBJ1-4
TGTGCCTGGGGGGGTGCAACTAATGAAAAACTGTTTTTT
CAWGGATNEKLFF
>TRBD2|-|TRBV25-1|TRBJ2-7
TGTGCCAGCAGTGAATATTGGCTAGCGGGTGCCTCCTACGAGCAGTACTTC
CASSEYWLAGASYEQYF
>-|-|TRBV5-8|TRBJ1-1
TGTGCCAGCAGCTTACAGGGAAACACTGAAGCTTTCTTT
CASSLQGNTEAFF
>-|-|TRBV4-1|TRBJ2-3
TGCGCCAGCAGCCAAGTCATGAGAAAGGGGCCAGATACGCAGTATTTT
CASSQVMRKGPDTQYF
>-|-|TRBV10-2|TRBJ1-1
TGCGCCAGCAGTGAAACTGGGAACACTGAAGCTTTCTTT
CASSETGNTEAFF
>TRBD2|-|TRBV11-3|TRBJ2-3
TGTGCCAGCAGCTTAGGAGCGGGATGGGATACGCAGTATTTT
CASSLGAGWDTQYF
>-|-|TRBV7-9|TRBJ2-1
TGTGCCAGCAGCTTAGGCCTACTAGGGGGGGCTGGCTACAATGAGCAGTTCTTC
CASSLGLLGGAGYNEQFF
>-|-|TRBV7-8|TRBJ1-5
TGTGCCAGCAGCCCTGGCGGGGAGGCTCAGCCCCAGCATTTT
CASSPGGEAQPQHF
>-|-|TRBV30|TRBJ2-5
TGTGCCTGGACCCTAGGAGGGGAGACCCAGTACTTC
CAWTLGGETQYF
>-|few|TRBV15|TRBJ2-7
TGTGCCACCAGCAGAGATCTGGGAAAGGGACATACTAACTTC
CATSRDLGKGHTNF
>-|once|TRBV27|TRBJ1-3
TGTGCCAGCAGTTCCTCCGGGACCGGCGGAAACACCATATATTTT
CASSSSGTGGNTIYF
>-|-|TRBV7-2|TRBJ2-1
TGTGCCAGCAGCCCCCTTCTTCTCGAGCAGTTCTTC
CASSPLLLEQFF
>-|-|TRBV10-3|TRBJ2-2
TGTGCCATCAGTGAGTCGGTCAGCGGGGAGCTGTTTTTT
CAISESVSGELFF
>-|-|TRBV19|TRBJ1-2
TGTGCCACCGAGGACAGAAACTATGGCTACACCTTC
CATEDRNYGYTF
>TRBD1|-|TRBV6-6|TRBJ2-4
TGTGCCAGCGGAGGGCGGGACAGGGGGAGGAAAAACATTCAGTACTTC
CASGGRDRGRKNIQYF
>TRBD2|-|TRBV9|TRBJ2-3
TGTGCCAGCAGCACCCTGACTAGCGGGAGGCCCACATCAACAGATACGCAGTATTTT
CASSTLTSGRPTSTDTQYF
>-|-|TRBV11-2|TRBJ2-5
TGTGCCAGCAGCTTAGGGGGGAGTGGGGTAGAGACCCAGTACTTC
CASSLGGSGVETQYF
>-|-|TRBV5-1|TRBJ1-1
TGCGCCAGCAGCTACCAAAAGGGTGCAGGGAACACTGAAGCTTTCTTT
CASSYQKGAGNTEAFF
>-|-|TRBV5-4|TRBJ2-5
TGTGCCAGCAGCTTCATAACGGGACTCCCGCAAGAGACCCAGTACTTC
CASSFITGLPQETQYF
>TRBD1|few|TRBV6-6|TRBJ1-1
TGTGCCAGCGTGGGACAGGGAAAAACTGAAGCTTTCTTT
CASVGQGKTEAFF
>TRBD1|-|TRBV4-1|TRBJ1-4
TGCGCCAGCAGCCTGGGACAGACTAATGAAAAACTGTTTTTT
CASSLGQTNEKLFF
>-|-|TRBV2|TRBJ2-2
TGTGCTTCGGATAGTATGAACACCGGGGAGCTGTTTTTT
CASDSMNTGELFF
>-|-|TRBV5-5|TRBJ1-2
TGTGCCAGCAGCTTTAGCCGGAACTATGGCTACACCTTC
CASSFSRNYGYTF
>-|-|TRBV30|TRBJ1-4
TGTGCCTGGAGCCCCCCGGGCGGCATGGATGAAAAACTGTTTTTT
CAWSPPGGMDEKLFF
>-|-|TRBV19|TRBJ1-5
TGTGCCAGTAATGCGAGACAGCTTTATCAGCCCCAGCATTTT
CASNARQLYQPQHF
>TRBD1|-|TRBV5-4|TRBJ1-2
TGTGCCAGCAGCTCCGACAGGGGGACAGGCGGCTACACCTTC
CASSSDRGTGGYTF